Shown below are 24 T cell receptor beta chains from a single sample sequenced in a study of T-cell reconstitution after alpha-beta-depleted transplantation in children. For TCRbeta, the library was prepared with unique molecular identifiers. Each CDR3 protein gets one entry after TCRdb re-called the PCR reads with MiXCR. In the table there are around 200,000 distinct CDR3 sequences, over 15% of which are singletons. Specimen: PBMCs, mostly from graft donor cells, collected 360 days after TCRalphabeta/CD19-depleted stem cell transplant. These receptors all stem from a male patient under 10 years old who had a stem cell transplant for acute lymphoblastic leukemia, so the T cells may come from the graft donor.

In its sample, this clonotype was seen many times. The gene calls are TRBV11-1 and TRBJ2-2; perhaps D is TRBD1 or TRBD2 (5 bases each). The CDR3 has 15 residues. The V gene's germline CDR1 is SGHAT and CDR2 FQDESV (reference sequence). V lost 5 bases, J lost 6 bases, and 16 bases lay in between. CDR3 in DNA: TGTGCCAGCAGCCCCCGAGAGGGACGGGCCGGGGAGCTGTTTTTT. Translating it yields CASSPREGRAGELFF.

This clonotype has only one observation. The chain combines TRBV4-3 with TRBJ1-3, with TRBD1 as a possible D gene (5 bases). Germline-derived CDR1 and CDR2 are LGHNA and YSLEER. This CDR3 has 15 residues. V was cut by 2 bases and J by 7 bases, with 15 bases left in between. The CDR3 nucleotides are TGCGCCAGCAGCCAACCTACCGGGACGGTGAACACCATATATTTT. It specifies CASSQPTGTVNTIYF.

This chain joins TRBV11-2 and TRBJ2-1; 14 bases align to TRBD2. V dropped 0 bases and J dropped 0; count of bases not matched to a gene: 7. Germline CDR1 and CDR2: SGHAT and FQNNGV. The CDR3 is 20 residues long. This chain's CDR3 is CASSLDFGLAGGSSYNEQFF. The CDR3 coding sequence is TGTGCCAGCAGCTTAGACTTTGGACTAGCGGGGGGTAGCTCCTACAATGAGCAGTTCTTC.

In this sample, this clonotype turned up a few times. The gene calls are TRBV28 and TRBJ2-1, with D perhaps matching TRBD2 (5 bases). The germline V gene encodes CDR1 MDHEN and CDR2 SYDVKM. This CDR3 has 16 residues. The ends were cut back, 4 bases at V and 0 bases at J, with 13 bases in the middle. CDR3: CASSSLLAGSYNEQFF. CDR3 DNA: TGTGCCAGCAGTTCCCTACTGGCGGGCTCCTACAATGAGCAGTTCTTC.

This clonotype was picked up many times. The chain couples TRBV5-1 to TRBJ1-1; 7 bases are shared with TRBD1. V dropped 4 bases and J dropped 0; count of bases not matched to a gene: 3. The CDR3 covers 14 residues. Germline-derived CDR1 and CDR2 are SGHRS and YFSETQ. CDR3 in DNA: TGCGCCAGCAGCGAGGGACAGCTGAACACTGAAGCTTTCTTT. This gives the protein CASSEGQLNTEAFF.

This clonotype was counted many times. V usage is TRBV19 and J usage is TRBJ1-5; TRBD1 agrees at 9 bases. The CDR3 has 16 residues. CDR1 is LNHDA, CDR2 SQIVND, per germline (reference sequence). The V and J ends lost 8 bases and 2 bases, in that order; junction bases with no gene match: 10. CDR3 bases: TGTGCCAGTCGGGACAGGGCTATTTTGGGCAATCAGCCCCAGCATTTT. Translated, it gives CASRDRAILGNQPQHF.

This clonotype was observed many times. The chain is built from TRBV5-1 and TRBJ2-6; the D is unclear. The CDR3 runs 12 residues. Germline V lookup: CDR1 SGHRS, CDR2 YFSETQ. V lost 4 bases and J 9 bases, leaving 8 bases between the germline ends. In nucleotides, the CDR3 is TGCGCCAGCAGCCGCGAAGGCAACGTCCTGACTTTC. Translating gives CASSREGNVLTF.

This clonotype appeared a few times. The chain combines TRBV11-2 with TRBJ2-5; the match to TRBD2 covers 8 bases. The CDR3 is 17 residues long. Losses at the gene ends were 1 base for V and 1 base for J; bases not matched to a gene: 8. CDR1 SGHAT and CDR2 FQNNGV come from the germline V gene. The CDR3 spells CASSLGNTGGLQETQYF. CDR3 coding DNA: TGTGCCAGCAGCTTAGGCAATACGGGGGGGCTCCAAGAGACCCAGTACTTC.

The V gene is TRBV11-2, the J gene TRBJ2-2, with D unresolved. V lost 3 bases and J 0 bases, leaving 17 bases between the germline ends. Germline V lookup: CDR1 SGHAT, CDR2 FQNNGV. This CDR3 has 18 residues. The CDR3 nucleotides read TGTGCCAGCAGCTTTTGGGCCTGGCAGGCCCCGAACACCGGGGAGCTGTTTTTT. Translated: CASSFWAWQAPNTGELFF.

CDR3 in amino acids: CSASPDSSLPTDTQYF. As DNA, the CDR3 is TGCAGTGCTAGTCCTGACAGCTCCCTCCCCACAGATACGCAGTATTTT. The J gene is TRBJ2-3, the V gene TRBV20-1; weak D call: TRBD1 (5 bases). CDR1 and CDR2 from the germline V gene are DFQATT and SNEGSKA (reference sequence). The CDR3 length is 16 residues. V dropped 3 bases and J dropped 2 bases, with 18 bases sitting between them.

The CDR3 nucleotides are TGTGCCAGCAGCCCCGCCCCCCCGAGAGATACGCAGTATTTT. Translating gives CASSPAPPRDTQYF. The chain couples TRBV7-2 to TRBJ2-3; D gene uncertain. Trimming left V 5 bases short and J 5 bases short, with 14 bases between. This CDR3 is built from 14 residues. The germline gives CDR1 SGHTA, CDR2 FQGNSA.

This clonotype occurred a few times. The rearrangement uses TRBV7-6 and TRBJ2-1; 11 nucleotides align to TRBD2. In germline, CDR1 is SGHVS, CDR2 FNYEAQ. V shed 2 bases, J shed 7 bases, and the junction held 7 bases outside the gene matches. The length of the CDR3 is 16 residues. CDR3 sequence (DNA): TGTGCCAGCAGCTTAAACGTAGCGGGGGGGCTAAATGAGCAGTTCTTC. This sequence encodes CASSLNVAGGLNEQFF.

This clonotype was seen more than once but under ten times. V and J are TRBV10-2 and TRBJ2-7; D call uncertain. This CDR3 spans 15 amino acids. V was trimmed by 2 bases and J by 7 bases, leaving 18 bases between them. Germline values: CDR1 WSHSY, CDR2 SAAADI. CDR3 DNA sequence: TGCGCCAGCAGTGAGGGGGTCTACTACGATTCAGAGCAGTACTTC. Protein sequence: CASSEGVYYDSEQYF.

This clonotype was counted only a few times. The rearrangement links TRBV10-3 to TRBJ1-1; D is unclear. Germline CDR1 ENHRY, CDR2 SYGVKD. The CDR3 has 13 residues. V shed 2 bases and J shed 5 bases, with 9 bases lying between them. CDR3: CAISEVVRTEAFF. DNA of the CDR3: TGTGCCATCAGTGAGGTTGTAAGGACTGAAGCTTTCTTT.

This clonotype was counted ten times or more. The V gene is TRBV25-1, the J gene TRBJ2-1; a weak D match, TRBD2 (7 bases). Between the trimmed V and J ends, which lost 4 bases and 0 bases, there was a span of 13 bases. In germline, CDR1 is MGHDK, CDR2 SYGVNS. The CDR3 runs to 16 residues. The CDR3 DNA follows: TGTGCCAGCAGTGCTGGCGGGGGCTTCTCCTACAATGAGCAGTTCTTC. Translation: CASSAGGGFSYNEQFF.

The chain links TRBV29-1 to TRBJ1-1; D perhaps matches TRBD1 (5 bases). The V and J ends lost 4 bases and 6 bases respectively, with 9 bases between them. Germline CDR1 and CDR2: SQVTM and ANQGSEA. The length of the CDR3 is 11 residues. The chain's CDR3 is CSVVLGAEAFF. The CDR3 bases are TGCAGCGTTGTCCTGGGGGCTGAAGCTTTCTTT.

The chain links TRBV10-3 to TRBJ2-1, with D possibly TRBD2 on 6 matching bases. Germline V lookup: CDR1 ENHRY, CDR2 SYGVKD. The CDR3 is made up of 15 amino acids. Trimming took 0 bases from V and 5 from J, leaving 11 bases between them. CDR3 amino acids: CAISESSGYNNEQFF. The DNA for the CDR3 is TGTGCCATCAGTGAGTCTAGCGGCTACAACAATGAGCAGTTCTTC.

This clonotype was seen a handful of times. The chain links TRBV29-1 to TRBJ2-6; a possible D gene is TRBD1 (6 bases). Trimming cost V 4 bases and J 0 bases, with 19 bases left between them. Germline V CDR1 and CDR2: SQVTM, ANQGSEA. The CDR3 is made up of 18 amino acids. The CDR3 protein is CSVGGQTLLLSGANVLTF. The CDR3 coding sequence is TGCAGCGTTGGGGGGCAAACCCTGCTACTCTCTGGGGCCAACGTCCTGACTTTC.

The chain joins TRBV15 to TRBJ2-3; 11 bases agree with TRBD2. Germline V lookup: CDR1 LNHNV, CDR2 YYDKDF (reference sequence). V trimming: 5 bases; J trimming: 3 bases; junction bases outside the gene matches: 7. The CDR3 sequence is 16 residues long. The CDR3 loop is CATSGTSGGGTDTQYF. The CDR3 DNA reads TGTGCCACCAGCGGCACTAGCGGGGGAGGGACAGATACGCAGTATTTT. The complete variable domain, with remaining parts taken from reference TRBV15 and TRBJ2-3, reads DAMVIQNPRYQVTQFGKPVTLSCSQTLNHNVMYWYQQKSSQAPKLLFHYYDKDFNNEADTPDNFQSRRPNTSFCFLDIRSPGLGDTAMYLCATSGTSGGGTDTQYFGPGTRLTVL.

This clonotype was detected only a few times. J is TRBJ2-5 and V is TRBV11-2; 9 bases line up with TRBD2. Unmatched junction bases numbered 3, after V lost 2 bases and J lost 5 bases. The germline gives CDR1 SGHAT, CDR2 FQNNGV. The CDR3 contains 14 residues. CDR3 amino acids: CASSLRTSDETQYF. The CDR3 DNA reads as TGTGCCAGCAGCTTAAGGACTAGCGATGAGACCCAGTACTTC.

This clonotype occurred a few times. The genes are TRBV10-3 and TRBJ2-5; D not certain. The CDR3 totals 15 residues. V shed 0 bases and J shed 5 bases, with 13 bases lying between them. The germline CDR1 and CDR2 sequences are ENHRY and SYGVKD. The DNA of the CDR3 is TGTGCCATCAGTGAGTCCGACCTGCAGAGGGAGACCCAGTACTTC. Translated: CAISESDLQRETQYF.

The chain is built from TRBV7-9 and TRBJ2-5, with 8 bases aligning to TRBD1. The CDR3 covers 14 residues. Germline-derived CDR1 and CDR2 are SEHNR and FQNEAQ (reference sequence). Losses at the gene ends were 5 bases for V and 1 base for J; bases not matched to a gene: 3. The CDR3 is CASSPDRVQETQYF. In DNA form, the CDR3 reads TGTGCCAGCAGCCCGGACAGGGTCCAAGAGACCCAGTACTTC.

This clonotype showed up just a few times. This chain joins TRBV20-1 and TRBJ2-7, with 11 bases that match TRBD2. V shed 7 bases, J shed 2 bases, and the junction held 4 bases outside the gene matches. The CDR3 is made up of 13 amino acids. Germline lookup yields CDR1 DFQATT and CDR2 SNEGSKA (reference sequence). The CDR3 coding sequence is TGCAGTGTTCCGACTAGCGGGGCCTACGAGCAGTACTTC. It translates to CSVPTSGAYEQYF.

This clonotype has just a few counts. The CDR3 loop is CASSAQTLPGQGPKETQYF. CDR3 nucleotides: TGCGCCAGCAGCGCCCAAACTCTACCGGGACAGGGCCCTAAAGAGACCCAGTACTTC. The chain recombines TRBV5-1 with TRBJ2-5, with 9 bases aligning to TRBD1. The V gene's germline CDR1 is SGHRS and CDR2 YFSETQ. The V gene end was trimmed by 4 bases and the J gene end by 3 bases; junction bases not matched to a gene: 19. The CDR3 runs 19 residues.